This T cell receptor (beta chain) was profiled in a study of shared T cell receptors in the human thymus. Libraries were prepared by immunoSEQ multiplex PCR; TCRdb keeps only in-frame clonotypes and omits some of them. The top ten clones hold over 0.008% of a sample with 700,000 or so clones, approximately 85% of them seen once. CDR1 and CDR2 (germline): SGHRS, YFSETQ. This CDR3 spans 16 amino acids. Trimming at V came to 0 bases and at J to 5 bases, leaving 9 bases not matched to a gene. The data also belong to a second study, concerning human thymus T cells. Per that study: Healthy Finnish infants having corrective surgery for congenital heart defects served as donors. Overlap was high between thymic repertoires from unrelated individuals, as reported in related research.

This clonotype originated in a girl under three years old with a congenital heart defect. Specimen: thymocytes. This chain connects TRBV5-1 to TRBJ2-7, with 9 bases aligning to TRBD1. The CDR3 nucleotides are TGCGCCAGCAGCTTGGAGGATGAGGGACAGGGCCACGAGCAGTACTTC. Amino acid sequence: CASSLEDEGQGHEQYF.